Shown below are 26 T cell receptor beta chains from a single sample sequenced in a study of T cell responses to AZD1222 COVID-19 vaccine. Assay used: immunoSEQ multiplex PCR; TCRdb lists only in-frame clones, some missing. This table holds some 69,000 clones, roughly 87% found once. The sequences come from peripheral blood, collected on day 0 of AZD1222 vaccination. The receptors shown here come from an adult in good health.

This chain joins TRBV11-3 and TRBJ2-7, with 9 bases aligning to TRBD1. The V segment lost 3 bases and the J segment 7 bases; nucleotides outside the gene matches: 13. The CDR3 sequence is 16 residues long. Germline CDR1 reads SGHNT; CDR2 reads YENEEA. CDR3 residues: CASSLGTGQGEEEQYF. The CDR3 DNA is TGTGCCAGCAGCTTGGGGACAGGGCAGGGGGAAGAAGAGCAGTACTTC.

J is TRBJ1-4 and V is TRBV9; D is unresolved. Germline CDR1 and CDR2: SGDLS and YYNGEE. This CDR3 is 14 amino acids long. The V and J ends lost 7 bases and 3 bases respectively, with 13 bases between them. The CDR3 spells CASGPAGPNEKLFF. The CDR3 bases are TGTGCCAGCGGACCCGCGGGCCCTAATGAAAAACTGTTTTTT.

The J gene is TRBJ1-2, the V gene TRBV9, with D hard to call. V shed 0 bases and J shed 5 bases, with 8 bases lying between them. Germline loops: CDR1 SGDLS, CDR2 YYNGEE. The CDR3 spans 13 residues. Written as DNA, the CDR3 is TGTGCCAGCAGCGTAGCTCAGGATTATGGCTACACCTTC. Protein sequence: CASSVAQDYGYTF.

The CDR3 bases are TGTGCCAGCAGCTTGGACGGGGGGGCGACTGGAAACACCATATATTTT. Protein product: CASSLDGGATGNTIYF. The gene calls are TRBV5-6 and TRBJ1-3; weak D call: TRBD1 (6 bases). Trimming took 0 bases from V and 2 from J, leaving 12 bases between them. Germline V lookup: CDR1 SGHDT, CDR2 YYEEEE. This CDR3 comprises 16 residues.

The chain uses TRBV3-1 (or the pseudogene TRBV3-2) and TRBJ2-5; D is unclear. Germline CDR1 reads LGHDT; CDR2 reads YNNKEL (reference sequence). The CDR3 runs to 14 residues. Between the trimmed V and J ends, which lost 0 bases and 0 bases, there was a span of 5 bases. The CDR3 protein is CASSQDTHQETQYF. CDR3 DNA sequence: TGTGCCAGCAGCCAAGACACCCACCAAGAGACCCAGTACTTC.

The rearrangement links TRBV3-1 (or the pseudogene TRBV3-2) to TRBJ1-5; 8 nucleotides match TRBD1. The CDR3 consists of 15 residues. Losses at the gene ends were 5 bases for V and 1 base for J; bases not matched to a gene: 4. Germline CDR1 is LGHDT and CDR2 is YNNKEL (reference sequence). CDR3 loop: CASSRTGLSNQPQHF. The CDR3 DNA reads TGTGCCAGCAGCAGGACAGGGTTGAGCAATCAGCCCCAGCATTTT.

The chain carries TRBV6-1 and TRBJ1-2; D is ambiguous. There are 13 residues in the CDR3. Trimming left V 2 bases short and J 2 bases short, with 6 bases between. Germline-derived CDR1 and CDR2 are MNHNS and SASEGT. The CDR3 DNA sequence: TGTGCCAGCAGTGAATCGTACAACTATGGCTACACCTTC. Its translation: CASSESYNYGYTF.

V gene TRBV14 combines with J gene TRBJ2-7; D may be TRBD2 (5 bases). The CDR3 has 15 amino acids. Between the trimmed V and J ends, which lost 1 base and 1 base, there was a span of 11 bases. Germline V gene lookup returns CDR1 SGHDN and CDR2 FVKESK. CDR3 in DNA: TGTGCCAGCAGCCAAGGACTATTCGAATCCTACGAGCAGTACTTC. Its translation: CASSQGLFESYEQYF.

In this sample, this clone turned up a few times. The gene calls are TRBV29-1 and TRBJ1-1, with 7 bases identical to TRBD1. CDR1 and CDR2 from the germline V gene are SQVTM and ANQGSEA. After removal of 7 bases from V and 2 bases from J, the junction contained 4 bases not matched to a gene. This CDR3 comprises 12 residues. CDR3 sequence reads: CSAGQLNTEAFF. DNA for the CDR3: TGCAGCGCGGGACAGTTAAACACTGAAGCTTTCTTT.

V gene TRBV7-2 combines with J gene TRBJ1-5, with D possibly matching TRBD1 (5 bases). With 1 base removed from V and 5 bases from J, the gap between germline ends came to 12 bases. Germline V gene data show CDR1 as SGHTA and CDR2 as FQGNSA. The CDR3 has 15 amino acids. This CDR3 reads CASSLDRQTYQPQHF. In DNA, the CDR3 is TGTGCCAGCAGCTTAGATCGACAGACCTATCAGCCCCAGCATTTT.

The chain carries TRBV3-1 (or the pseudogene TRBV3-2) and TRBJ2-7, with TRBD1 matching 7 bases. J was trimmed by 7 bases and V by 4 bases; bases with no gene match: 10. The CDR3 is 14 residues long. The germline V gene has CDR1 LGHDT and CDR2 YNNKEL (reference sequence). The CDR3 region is CASSPGQRHSEQYF. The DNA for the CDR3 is TGTGCCAGCAGCCCGGGACAGCGCCACTCAGAGCAGTACTTC.

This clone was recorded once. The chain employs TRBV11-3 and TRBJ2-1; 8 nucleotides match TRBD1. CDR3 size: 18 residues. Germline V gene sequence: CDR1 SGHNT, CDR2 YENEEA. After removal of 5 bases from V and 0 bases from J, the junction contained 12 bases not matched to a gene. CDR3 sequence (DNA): TGTGCCAGCAGCCACCGACAGGGGTCCTTCAACTCCTACAATGAGCAGTTCTTC. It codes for CASSHRQGSFNSYNEQFF.

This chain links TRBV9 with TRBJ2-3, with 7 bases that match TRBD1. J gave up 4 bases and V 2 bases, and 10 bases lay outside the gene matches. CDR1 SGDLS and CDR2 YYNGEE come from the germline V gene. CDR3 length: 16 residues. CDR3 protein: CASSVLLSQGADTQYF. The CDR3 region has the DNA TGTGCCAGCAGCGTTTTGCTTTCCCAGGGGGCAGATACGCAGTATTTT.

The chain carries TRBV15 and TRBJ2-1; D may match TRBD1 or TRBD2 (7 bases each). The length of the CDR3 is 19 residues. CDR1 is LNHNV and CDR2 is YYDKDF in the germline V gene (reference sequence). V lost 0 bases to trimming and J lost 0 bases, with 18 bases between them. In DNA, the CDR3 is TGTGCCACCAGCAGAGATAAAGGGAGGGGACAGTACTCCTACAATGAGCAGTTCTTC. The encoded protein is CATSRDKGRGQYSYNEQFF. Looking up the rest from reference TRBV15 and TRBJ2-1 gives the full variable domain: DAMVIQNPRYQVTQFGKPVTLSCSQTLNHNVMYWYQQKSSQAPKLLFHYYDKDFNNEADTPDNFQSRRPNTSFCFLDIRSPGLGDTAMYLCATSRDKGRGQYSYNEQFFGPGTRLTVL.

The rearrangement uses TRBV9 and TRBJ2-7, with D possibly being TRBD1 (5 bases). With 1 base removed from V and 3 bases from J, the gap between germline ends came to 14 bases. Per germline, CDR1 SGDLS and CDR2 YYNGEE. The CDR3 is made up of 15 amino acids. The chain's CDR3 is CASSVLAGSLYEQYF. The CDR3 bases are TGTGCCAGCAGCGTACTCGCAGGGTCCCTCTACGAGCAGTACTTC. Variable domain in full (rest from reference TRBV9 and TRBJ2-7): DSGVTQTPKHLITATGQRVTLRCSPRSGDLSVYWYQQSLDQGLQFLIQYYNGEERAKGNILERFSAQQFPDLHSELNLSSLELGDSALYFCASSVLAGSLYEQYFGPGTRLTVT.

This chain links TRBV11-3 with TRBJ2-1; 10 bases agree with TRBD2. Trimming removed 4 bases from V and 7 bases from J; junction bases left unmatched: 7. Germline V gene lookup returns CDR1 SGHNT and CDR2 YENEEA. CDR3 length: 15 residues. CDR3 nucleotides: TGTGCCAGCAGCTCCTTAGCGGGGGGACTGAATGAGCAGTTCTTC. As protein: CASSSLAGGLNEQFF.

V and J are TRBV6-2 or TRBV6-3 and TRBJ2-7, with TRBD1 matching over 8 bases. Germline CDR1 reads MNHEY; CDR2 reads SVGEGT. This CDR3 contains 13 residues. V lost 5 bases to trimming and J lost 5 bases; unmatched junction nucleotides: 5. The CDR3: CASSADRVNEQYF. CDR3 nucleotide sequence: TGTGCCAGCAGTGCGGACAGGGTGAACGAGCAGTACTTC.

The DNA of the CDR3 is TGTGCCAGCAGCTCTATGGGGGGTTCAGGTCAGCCCCAGCATTTT. This gives the protein CASSSMGGSGQPQHF. The J gene is TRBJ1-5, the V gene TRBV5-6; TRBD1 is a possible D gene (5 bases). The V end was cut by 3 bases, the J end by 6 bases, with 16 bases between. Germline CDR1 SGHDT, CDR2 YYEEEE. This CDR3 contains 15 residues.

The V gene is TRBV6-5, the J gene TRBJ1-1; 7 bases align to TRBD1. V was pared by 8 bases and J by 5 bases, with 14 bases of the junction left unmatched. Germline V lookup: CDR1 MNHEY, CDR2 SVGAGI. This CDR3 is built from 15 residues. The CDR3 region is CASWRTGEGETEAFF. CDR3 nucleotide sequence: TGTGCCAGCTGGAGGACAGGAGAGGGGGAGACTGAAGCTTTCTTT.

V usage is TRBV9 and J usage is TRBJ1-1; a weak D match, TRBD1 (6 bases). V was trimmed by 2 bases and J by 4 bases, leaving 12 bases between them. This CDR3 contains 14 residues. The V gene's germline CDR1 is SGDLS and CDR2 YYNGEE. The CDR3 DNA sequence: TGTGCCAGCAGCGTTAATACAGGGTTCACTGAAGCTTTCTTT. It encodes CASSVNTGFTEAFF.

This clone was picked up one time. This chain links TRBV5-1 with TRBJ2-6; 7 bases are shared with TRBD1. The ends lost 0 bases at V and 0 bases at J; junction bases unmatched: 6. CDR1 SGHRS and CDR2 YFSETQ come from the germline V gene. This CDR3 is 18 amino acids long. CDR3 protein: CASSLGLTGISGANVLTF. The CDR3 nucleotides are TGCGCCAGCAGCTTGGGACTGACAGGGATCTCTGGGGCCAACGTCCTGACTTTC.

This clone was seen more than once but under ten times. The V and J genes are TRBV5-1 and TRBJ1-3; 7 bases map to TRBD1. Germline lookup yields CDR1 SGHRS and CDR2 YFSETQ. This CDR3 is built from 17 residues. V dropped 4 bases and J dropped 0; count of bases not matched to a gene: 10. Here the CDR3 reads CASSLTGVRTSGNTIYF. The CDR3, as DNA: TGCGCCAGCAGCCTAACAGGGGTTCGGACCTCTGGAAACACCATATATTTT.

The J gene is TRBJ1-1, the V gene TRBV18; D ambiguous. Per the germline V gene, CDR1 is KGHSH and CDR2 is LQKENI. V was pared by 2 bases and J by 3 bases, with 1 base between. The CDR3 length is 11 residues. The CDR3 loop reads CASSPDTEAFF. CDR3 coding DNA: TGTGCCAGCTCACCAGACACTGAAGCTTTCTTT.

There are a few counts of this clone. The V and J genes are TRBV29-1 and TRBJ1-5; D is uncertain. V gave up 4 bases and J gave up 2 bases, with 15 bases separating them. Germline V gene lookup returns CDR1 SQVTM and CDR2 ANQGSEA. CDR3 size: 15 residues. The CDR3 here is CSVGDGVLGNQPQHF. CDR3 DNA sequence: TGCAGCGTTGGTGACGGGGTTTTGGGCAATCAGCCCCAGCATTTT. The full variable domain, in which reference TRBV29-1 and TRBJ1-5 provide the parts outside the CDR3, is SAVISQKPSRDICQRGTSLTIQCQVDSQVTMMFWYRQQPGQSLTLIATANQGSEATYESGFVIDKFPISRPNLTFSTLTVSNMSPEDSSIYLCSVGDGVLGNQPQHFGDGTRLSIL.

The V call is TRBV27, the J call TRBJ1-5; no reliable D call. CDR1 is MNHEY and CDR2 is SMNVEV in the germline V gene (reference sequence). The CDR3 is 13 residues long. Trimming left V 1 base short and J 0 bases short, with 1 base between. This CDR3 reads CASSLFSNQPQHF. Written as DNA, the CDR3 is TGTGCCAGCAGTTTATTTAGCAATCAGCCCCAGCATTTT.

The DNA for the CDR3 is TGTGCCAGCAGCCCCGGTGGGGCACCTTCTCGAAACACCATATATTTT. This codes for CASSPGGAPSRNTIYF. The chain links TRBV27 to TRBJ1-3, with D maybe TRBD1 (5 bases). V was pared by 6 bases and J by 5 bases, with 20 bases between. The CDR3 consists of 16 residues. The V gene's germline CDR1 is MNHEY and CDR2 SMNVEV (reference sequence).